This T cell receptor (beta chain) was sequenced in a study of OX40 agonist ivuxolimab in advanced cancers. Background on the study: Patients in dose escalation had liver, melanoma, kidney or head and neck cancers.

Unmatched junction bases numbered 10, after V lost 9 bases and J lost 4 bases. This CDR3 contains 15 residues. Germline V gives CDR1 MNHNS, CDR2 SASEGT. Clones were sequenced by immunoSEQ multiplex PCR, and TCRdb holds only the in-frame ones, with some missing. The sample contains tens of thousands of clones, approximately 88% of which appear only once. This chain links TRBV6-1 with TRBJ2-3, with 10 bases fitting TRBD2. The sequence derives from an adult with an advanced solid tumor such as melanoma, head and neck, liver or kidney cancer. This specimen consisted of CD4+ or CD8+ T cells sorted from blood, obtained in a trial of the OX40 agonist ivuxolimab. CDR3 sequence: CARENSGGTADTQYF. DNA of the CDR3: TGTGCCAGGGAGAATAGCGGGGGGACGGCAGATACGCAGTATTTT.